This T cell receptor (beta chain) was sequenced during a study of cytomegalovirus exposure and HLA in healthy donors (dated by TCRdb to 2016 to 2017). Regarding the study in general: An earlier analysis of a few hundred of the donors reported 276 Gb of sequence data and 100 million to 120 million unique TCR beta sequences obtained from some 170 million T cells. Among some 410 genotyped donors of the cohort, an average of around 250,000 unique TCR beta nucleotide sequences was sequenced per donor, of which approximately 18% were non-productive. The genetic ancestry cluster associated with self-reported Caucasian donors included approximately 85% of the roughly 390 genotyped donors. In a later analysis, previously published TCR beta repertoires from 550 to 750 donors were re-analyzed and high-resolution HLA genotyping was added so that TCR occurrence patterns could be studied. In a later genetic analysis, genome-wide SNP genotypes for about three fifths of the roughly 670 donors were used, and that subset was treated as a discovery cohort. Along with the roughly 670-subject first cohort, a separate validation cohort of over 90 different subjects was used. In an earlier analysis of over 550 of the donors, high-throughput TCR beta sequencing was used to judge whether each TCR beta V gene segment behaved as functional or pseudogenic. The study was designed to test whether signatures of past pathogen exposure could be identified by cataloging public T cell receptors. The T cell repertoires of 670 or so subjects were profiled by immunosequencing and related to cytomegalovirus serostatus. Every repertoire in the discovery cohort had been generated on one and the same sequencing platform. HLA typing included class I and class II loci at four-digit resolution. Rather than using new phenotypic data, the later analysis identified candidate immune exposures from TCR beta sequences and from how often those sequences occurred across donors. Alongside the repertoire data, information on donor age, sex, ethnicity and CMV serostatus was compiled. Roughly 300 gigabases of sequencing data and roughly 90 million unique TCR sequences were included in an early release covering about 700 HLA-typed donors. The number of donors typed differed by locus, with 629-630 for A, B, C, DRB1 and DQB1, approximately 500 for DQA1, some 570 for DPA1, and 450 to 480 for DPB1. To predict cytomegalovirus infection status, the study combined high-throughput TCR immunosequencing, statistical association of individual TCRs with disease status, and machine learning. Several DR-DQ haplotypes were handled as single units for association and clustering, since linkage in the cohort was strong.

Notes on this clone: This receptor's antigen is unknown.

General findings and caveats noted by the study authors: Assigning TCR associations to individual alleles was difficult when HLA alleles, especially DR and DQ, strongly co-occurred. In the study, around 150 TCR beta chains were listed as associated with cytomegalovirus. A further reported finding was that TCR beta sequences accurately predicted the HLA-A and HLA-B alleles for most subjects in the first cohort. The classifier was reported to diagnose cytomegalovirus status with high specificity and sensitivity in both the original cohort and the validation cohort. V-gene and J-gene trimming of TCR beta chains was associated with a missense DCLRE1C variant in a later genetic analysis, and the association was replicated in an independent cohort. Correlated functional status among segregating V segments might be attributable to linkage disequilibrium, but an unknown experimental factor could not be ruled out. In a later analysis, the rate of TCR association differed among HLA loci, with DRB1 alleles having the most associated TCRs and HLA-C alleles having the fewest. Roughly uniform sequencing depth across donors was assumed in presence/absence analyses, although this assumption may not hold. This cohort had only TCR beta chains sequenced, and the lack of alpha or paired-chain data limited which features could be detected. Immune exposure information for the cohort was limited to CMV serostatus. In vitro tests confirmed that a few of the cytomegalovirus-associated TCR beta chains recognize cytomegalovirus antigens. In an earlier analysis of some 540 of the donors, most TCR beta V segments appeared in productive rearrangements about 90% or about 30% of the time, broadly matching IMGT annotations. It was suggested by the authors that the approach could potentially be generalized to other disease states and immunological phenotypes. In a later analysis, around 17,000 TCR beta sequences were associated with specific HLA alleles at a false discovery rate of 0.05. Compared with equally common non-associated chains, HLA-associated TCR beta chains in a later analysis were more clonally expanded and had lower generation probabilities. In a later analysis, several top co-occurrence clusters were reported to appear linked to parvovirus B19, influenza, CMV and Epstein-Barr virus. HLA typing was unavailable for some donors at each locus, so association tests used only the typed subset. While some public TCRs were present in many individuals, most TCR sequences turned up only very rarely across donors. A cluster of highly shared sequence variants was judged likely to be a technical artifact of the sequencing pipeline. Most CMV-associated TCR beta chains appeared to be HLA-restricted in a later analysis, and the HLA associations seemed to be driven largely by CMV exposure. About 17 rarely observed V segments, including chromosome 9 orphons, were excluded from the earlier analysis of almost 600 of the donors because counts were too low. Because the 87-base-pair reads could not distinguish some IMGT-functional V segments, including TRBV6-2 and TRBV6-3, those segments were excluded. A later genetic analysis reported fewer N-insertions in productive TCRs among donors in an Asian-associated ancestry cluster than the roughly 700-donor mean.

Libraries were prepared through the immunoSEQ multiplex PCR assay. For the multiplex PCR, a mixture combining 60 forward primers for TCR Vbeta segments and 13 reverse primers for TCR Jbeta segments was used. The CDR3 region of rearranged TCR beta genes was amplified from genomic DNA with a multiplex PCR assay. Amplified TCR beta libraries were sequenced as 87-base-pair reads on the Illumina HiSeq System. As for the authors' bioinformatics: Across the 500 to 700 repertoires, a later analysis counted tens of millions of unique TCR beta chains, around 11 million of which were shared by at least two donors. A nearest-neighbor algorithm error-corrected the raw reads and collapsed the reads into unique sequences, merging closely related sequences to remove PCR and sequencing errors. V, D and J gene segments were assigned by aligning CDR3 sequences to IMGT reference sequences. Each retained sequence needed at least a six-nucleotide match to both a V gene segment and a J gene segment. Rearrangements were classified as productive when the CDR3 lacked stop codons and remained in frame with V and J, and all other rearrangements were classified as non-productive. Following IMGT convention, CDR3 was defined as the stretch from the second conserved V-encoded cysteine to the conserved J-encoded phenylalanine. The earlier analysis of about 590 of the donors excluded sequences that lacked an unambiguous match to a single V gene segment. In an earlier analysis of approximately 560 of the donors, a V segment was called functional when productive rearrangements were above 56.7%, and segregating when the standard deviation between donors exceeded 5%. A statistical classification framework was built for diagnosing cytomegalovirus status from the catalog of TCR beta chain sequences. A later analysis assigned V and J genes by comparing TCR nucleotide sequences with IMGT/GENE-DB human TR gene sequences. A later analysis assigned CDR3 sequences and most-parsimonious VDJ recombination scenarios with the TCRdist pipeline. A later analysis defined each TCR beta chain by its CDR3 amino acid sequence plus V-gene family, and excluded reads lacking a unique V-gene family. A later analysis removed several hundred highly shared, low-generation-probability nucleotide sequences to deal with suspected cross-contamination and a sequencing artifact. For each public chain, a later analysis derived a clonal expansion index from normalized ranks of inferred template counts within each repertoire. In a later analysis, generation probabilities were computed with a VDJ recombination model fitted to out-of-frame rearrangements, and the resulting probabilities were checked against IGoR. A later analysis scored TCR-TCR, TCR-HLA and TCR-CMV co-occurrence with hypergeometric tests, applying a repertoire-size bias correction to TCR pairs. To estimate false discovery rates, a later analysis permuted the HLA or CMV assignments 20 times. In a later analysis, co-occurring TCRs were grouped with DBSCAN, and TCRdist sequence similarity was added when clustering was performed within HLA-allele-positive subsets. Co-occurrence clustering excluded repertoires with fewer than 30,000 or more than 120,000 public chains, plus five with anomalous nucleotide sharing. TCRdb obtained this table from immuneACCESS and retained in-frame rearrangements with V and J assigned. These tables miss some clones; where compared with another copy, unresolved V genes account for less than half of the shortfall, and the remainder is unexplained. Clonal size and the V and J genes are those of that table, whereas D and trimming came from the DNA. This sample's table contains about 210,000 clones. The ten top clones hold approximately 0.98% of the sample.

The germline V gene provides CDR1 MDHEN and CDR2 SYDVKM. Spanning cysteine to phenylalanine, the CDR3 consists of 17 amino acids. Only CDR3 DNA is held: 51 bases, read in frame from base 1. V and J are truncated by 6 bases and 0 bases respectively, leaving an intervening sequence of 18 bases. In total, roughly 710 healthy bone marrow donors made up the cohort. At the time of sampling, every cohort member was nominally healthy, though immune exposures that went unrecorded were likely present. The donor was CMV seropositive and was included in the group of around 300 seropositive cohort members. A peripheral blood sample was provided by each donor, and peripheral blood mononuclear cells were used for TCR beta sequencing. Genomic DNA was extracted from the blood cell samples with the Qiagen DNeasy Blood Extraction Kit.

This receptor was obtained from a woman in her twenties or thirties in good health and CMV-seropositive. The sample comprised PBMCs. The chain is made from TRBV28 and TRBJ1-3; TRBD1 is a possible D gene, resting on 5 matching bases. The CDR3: CASSPGGTVSSGNTIYF. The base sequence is TGTGCCAGCAGCCCCGGCGGGACTGTGAGCTCTGGAAACACCATATATTTT.